This passage covers 15 T cell receptor beta chains from one sample sequenced in a study of blood T cell repertoires in COVID-19. The assay was immunoSEQ multiplex PCR, and TCRdb's table has in-frame clones only and misses some. The sample includes 10,000 to 15,000 clones, about two thirds of them seen just once. Sequenced sample: peripheral blood. Receptors were obtained from a man aged 55 to 70 with COVID-19, enrolled during active disease.

The chain couples TRBV19 to TRBJ1-3; 7 bases match TRBD1. CDR3 size: 15 residues. Germline CDR1 LNHDA, CDR2 SQIVND (reference sequence). Trimming took 10 bases from V and 0 from J; bases not matched to a gene: 9. CDR3 in DNA: TGTGCCACCCAGGACAGGCCCAACTCTGGAAACACCATATATTTT. Protein product: CATQDRPNSGNTIYF. The full variable domain, with the rest looked up from reference TRBV19 and TRBJ1-3, is DGGITQSPKYLFRKEGQNVTLSCEQNLNHDAMYWYRQDPGQGLRLIYYSQIVNDFQKGDIAEGYSVSREKKESFPLTVTSAQKNPTAFYLCATQDRPNSGNTIYFGEGSWLTVV.

The chain carries TRBV11-3 and TRBJ2-1, with a tentative D call TRBD2 (6 bases). The CDR3 sequence is 16 residues long. V gave up 1 base and J gave up 4 bases, with 14 bases separating them. Germline CDR1 is SGHNT and CDR2 is YENEEA. In DNA form, the CDR3 reads TGTGCCAGCAGCTTAGTGACGGGAGTCTGGTACAATGAGCAGTTCTTC. Protein product: CASSLVTGVWYNEQFF.

The chain carries TRBV4-2 and TRBJ1-3; D not resolved. The CDR3 spans 16 residues. Trimming left V 0 bases short and J 0 bases short, with 9 bases between. Looked up from germline, CDR1 is LGHNA and CDR2 is YNFKEQ. The CDR3 reads CASSQDRRFSGNTIYF. The DNA of the CDR3 is TGTGCCAGCAGCCAAGATCGGAGGTTCTCTGGAAACACCATATATTTT.

This chain connects TRBV24-1 to TRBJ2-3; D remains ambiguous. CDR1 and CDR2 from the germline V gene are KGHDR and SFDVKD. The CDR3 extends over 13 amino acids. Deletions cut 4 bases from V and 4 bases from J, with 8 bases between. The CDR3 loop is CATSDVGADTQYF. In nucleotides, the CDR3 is TGTGCCACCAGTGACGTGGGCGCAGATACGCAGTATTTT.

This sequence joins TRBV7-9 and TRBJ2-1; D possibly corresponds to TRBD2 (5 bases). The ends were cut back, 4 bases at V and 3 bases at J, with 13 bases in the middle. CDR3 size: 15 residues. Germline-derived CDR1 and CDR2 are SEHNR and FQNEAQ (reference sequence). The DNA for the CDR3 is TGTGCCAGCAGCTCCCTTAGCGTAAACTACAATGAGCAGTTCTTC. Protein product: CASSSLSVNYNEQFF.

The rearrangement uses TRBV2 and TRBJ1-2; 11 bases agree with TRBD1. The CDR3 runs to 14 residues. Germline lookup yields CDR1 SNHLY and CDR2 FYNNEI. Trimming cost V 4 bases and J 4 bases; bases outside gene matches: 2. The CDR3 reads CASSGTGGFYGYTF. The CDR3 nucleotides read TGTGCCAGCAGTGGGACAGGGGGCTTCTATGGCTACACCTTC. The full variable domain, its missing parts supplied by reference TRBV2 and TRBJ1-2, is EPEVTQTPSHQVTQMGQEVILRCVPISNHLYFYWYRQILGQKVEFLVSFYNNEISEKSEIFDDQFSVERPDGSNFTLKIRSTKLEDSAMYFCASSGTGGFYGYTFGSGTRLTVV.

The chain uses TRBV20-1 and TRBJ2-7; D remains unclear. Trimming removed 0 bases from V and 5 bases from J, with 5 bases in between. Germline values: CDR1 DFQATT, CDR2 SNEGSKA (reference sequence). The CDR3 sequence is 11 residues long. The DNA for the CDR3 is TGCAGTGCTAGAGATCAGAACGAGCAGTACGTC. Its translation is CSARDQNEQYV.

The V and J genes are TRBV11-3 and TRBJ1-1; tentatively, D is TRBD1 (6 bases). The CDR3 sequence is 11 residues long. CDR1 is SGHNT, CDR2 YENEEA, per germline. Between the trimmed V and J ends, which lost 8 bases and 6 bases, there was a span of 10 bases. The CDR3 DNA reads TGTGCCAGCTCCGCAGGGGCTGAAGCTTTCTTT. Translation: CASSAGAEAFF.

This chain's CDR3 is CATSDLGTGNEQFF. In DNA, the CDR3 is TGTGCCACCAGTGACCTCGGGACAGGCAATGAGCAGTTCTTC. The chain has TRBV24-1 and TRBJ2-1, with 8 bases identical to TRBD1. The CDR3 loop spans 14 amino acids. Germline CDR1 and CDR2: KGHDR and SFDVKD. The V gene end was trimmed by 4 bases and the J gene end by 6 bases; junction bases not matched to a gene: 4.

V and J are TRBV6-2 or TRBV6-3 and TRBJ2-6, with 10 nucleotides matching TRBD2. Trimming cost V 0 bases and J 0 bases; bases outside gene matches: 8. This CDR3 has 20 amino acids. CDR1 and CDR2 from the germline V gene are MNHEY and SVGEGT. CDR3 DNA sequence: TGTGCCAGCAGTTACTCCCGACTAGCGGGTTTTTTCTCTGGGGCCAACGTCCTGACTTTC. Amino acids: CASSYSRLAGFFSGANVLTF.

The chain has TRBV14 and TRBJ1-1; 7 nucleotides align to TRBD1. This CDR3 is 14 amino acids long. Trimming at V came to 0 bases and at J to 8 bases, leaving 6 bases not matched to a gene. CDR1 and CDR2 from the germline V gene are SGHDN and FVKESK. The CDR3 reads CASSQDLGGLEAFF. CDR3 DNA: TGTGCCAGCAGCCAAGATCTAGGGGGCCTGGAAGCTTTCTTT.

The chain uses TRBV4-2 and TRBJ1-1; D ambiguous. Germline V gene data show CDR1 as LGHNA and CDR2 as YNFKEQ. The CDR3 runs 15 residues. Trimming left V 0 bases short and J 1 base short, with 9 bases between. The CDR3 is CASSQDRVRNTEAFF. CDR3 sequence (DNA): TGTGCCAGCAGCCAAGATCGCGTGAGGAACACTGAAGCTTTCTTT.

The chain couples TRBV5-1 to TRBJ2-5; maybe TRBD1 (6 bases). CDR1 and CDR2 from the germline V gene are SGHRS and YFSETQ. The CDR3 sequence is 13 residues long. The germline V and J ends were trimmed by 7 bases and 2 bases, with 12 bases remaining between them. Here the CDR3 DNA reads TGCGCCAGCCGATGGACAGTACAAGAGACCCAGTACTTC. The encoded protein is CASRWTVQETQYF.

This clone rates as large. The chain uses TRBV5-1 and TRBJ2-2, with a tentative D call TRBD1 (5 bases). CDR1 SGHRS and CDR2 YFSETQ come from the germline V gene. V shed 5 bases and J shed 7 bases, with 15 bases lying between them. The CDR3 is made up of 14 amino acids. CDR3 residues: CASRRPTGGGELFF. The CDR3 DNA reads as TGCGCCAGCAGAAGACCAACAGGTGGCGGGGAGCTGTTTTTT.

This chain connects TRBV19 to TRBJ2-4; 11 bases are a match to TRBD2. V lost 7 bases and J lost 4; bases outside the gene matches: 9. Germline CDR1 is LNHDA and CDR2 is SQIVND (reference sequence). The CDR3 contains 16 residues. CDR3: CASTPLAGVGKNIQYF. The CDR3 DNA sequence: TGTGCCAGTACCCCACTAGCGGGAGTGGGGAAAAACATTCAGTACTTC.